Listed here are 5 T cell receptor beta chains from one sample, sequenced in a study of patients and donors after allogeneic stem cell transplantation. TCRdb re-analysed the RT-PCR reads in MiXCR, keeping a single row per CDR3 protein. The sample carries hundreds of thousands of distinct CDR3 sequences, roughly 16% recorded once. Sequencing was done on a sample of blood, either unsorted or a sorted T cell fraction (not recorded which). The receptor source for this set is a human donor who was either an allogeneic HSCT recipient or a stem cell or donor lymphocyte infusion donor (not recorded which). It is not recorded whose cells these are; they may come from a transplant donor.

This clonotype appeared many times. The V call is TRBV12-3 or TRBV12-4, the J call TRBJ1-1, with D tentatively TRBD1 (5 bases). There are 12 residues in the CDR3. Trimming removed 11 bases from V and 1 base from J, with 11 bases in between. The CDR3: CASSRENTEAFF. The DNA for the CDR3 is TGTGCCTCAAGCAGGGAGAACACTGAAGCTTTCTTT.

The rearrangement links TRBV29-1 to TRBJ2-3; D is unclear. The CDR3 contains 10 residues. Trimming removed 3 bases at V and 10 bases at J, with 8 bases between. Per germline, CDR1 SQVTM and CDR2 ANQGSEA. CDR3 loop: CSVDEEAQYF. CDR3 sequence (DNA): TGCAGCGTTGATGAAGAGGCGCAGTATTTT.

The sample holds many counts of this clonotype. The V and J genes are TRBV20-1 and TRBJ2-7; D is uncertain. The CDR3 extends over 11 amino acids. Per germline, CDR1 DFQATT and CDR2 SNEGSKA (reference sequence). The V end lost 3 bases, the J end lost 4 bases, and 7 bases lay between the germline ends. CDR3 in DNA: TGCAGTGCTAGTAGGGAATACGAGCAGTACTTC. It is translated as CSASREYEQYF.

The V call is TRBV3-1, the J call TRBJ1-1, with 11 bases fitting TRBD1. Per germline, CDR1 LGHDT and CDR2 YNNKEL (reference sequence). The V segment lost 4 bases and the J segment 11 bases; nucleotides outside the gene matches: 9. The CDR3 runs 14 residues. CDR3 amino acids: CASSPRDRGYLAFF. The CDR3 region has the DNA TGTGCCAGCAGCCCCCGGGACAGGGGGTATCTGGCTTTCTTT.

Here the CDR3 reads CASSQDRTAGDTQYF. Here the CDR3 DNA reads TGCGCCAGCAGCCAGGATAGGACAGCAGGAGATACGCAGTATTTT. The V gene is TRBV4-1, the J gene TRBJ2-3; a weak D match, TRBD1 (6 bases). V shed 3 bases and J shed 5 bases, with 15 bases lying between them. Germline values: CDR1 MGHRA, CDR2 YSYEKL. The CDR3 runs 15 residues.